The 12 T cell receptor beta chains below were found in one sample sequenced in a study of T cell changes during pregnancy in multiple sclerosis. Here immunoSEQ multiplex PCR was the method, and the copy in TCRdb shows in-frame clones only, minus some. The sample has around 21,000 clones, around 89% seen once; the top ten hold around 7%. The input for sequencing was CD8+ T cells from peripheral blood mononuclear cells, taken in the third trimester of pregnancy. These receptors all stem from a female donor in good health, enrolled as a control in a pregnancy study.

V usage is TRBV29-1 and J usage is TRBJ2-7; 7 bases agree with TRBD2. This CDR3 is 13 amino acids long. Germline V gene lookup returns CDR1 SQVTM and CDR2 ANQGSEA. After removal of 7 bases from V and 1 base from J, the junction contained 7 bases not matched to a gene. The CDR3 spells CSGWGGESYEQYF. CDR3 coding DNA: TGCAGCGGCTGGGGGGGGGAATCCTACGAGCAGTACTTC.

The rearrangement links TRBV11-1 to TRBJ2-3, with 10 nucleotides matching TRBD1. The CDR3 runs to 15 residues. Germline V lookup: CDR1 SGHAT, CDR2 FQDESV (reference sequence). Trimming at V came to 1 base and at J to 3 bases, leaving 1 base not matched to a gene. CDR3 DNA: TGTGCCAGCAGCTTAGGACAGGGGGCAACAGATACGCAGTATTTT. Protein: CASSLGQGATDTQYF.

The V gene is TRBV4-2, the J gene TRBJ1-2, with D possibly being TRBD1 (6 bases). V lost 0 bases and J 6 bases, leaving 17 bases between the germline ends. Germline lookup yields CDR1 LGHNA and CDR2 YNFKEQ. This CDR3 comprises 16 residues. The CDR3 coding sequence is TGTGCCAGCAGCCAAGAGATTAAACAGGGTGAAAATGGCTACACCTTC. Protein sequence: CASSQEIKQGENGYTF.

J is TRBJ2-1 and V is TRBV19; D gene unclear. Deletions cut 4 bases from V and 4 bases from J, with 17 bases between. This CDR3 spans 16 amino acids. Germline CDR1 is LNHDA and CDR2 is SQIVND (reference sequence). In nucleotides, the CDR3 is TGTGCCAGTAGTACACATGGAGAGGCAAGATACAATGAGCAGTTCTTC. Translation gives CASSTHGEARYNEQFF.

This clone appeared a single time. V and J are TRBV29-1 and TRBJ2-5; 14 nucleotides agree with TRBD2. V shed 8 bases and J 2 bases; nucleotides not matched to a gene: 13. Germline CDR1 reads SQVTM; CDR2 reads ANQGSEA. CDR3 length equals 17 residues. CDR3 region: CSLIGTSGGRRQETQYF. For the CDR3, the DNA is TGCAGCCTAATAGGGACTAGCGGGGGCCGCCGACAAGAGACCCAGTACTTC.

This sequence joins TRBV13 and TRBJ2-1; TRBD2 agrees at 7 bases. This CDR3 contains 14 residues. CDR1 and CDR2 from the germline V gene are PRHDT and FYEKMQ (reference sequence). J gave up 5 bases and V 3 bases, and 4 bases lay outside the gene matches. The CDR3 coding sequence is TGTGCCAGCAGCTTCCGGGACTATAACAATGAGCAGTTCTTC. Protein sequence: CASSFRDYNNEQFF.

The chain couples TRBV28 to TRBJ2-5, with TRBD1 identical over 7 bases. CDR3 length: 15 residues. CDR1 is MDHEN and CDR2 is SYDVKM in the germline V gene. Unmatched junction bases numbered 11, after V lost 7 bases and J lost 3 bases. CDR3 in DNA: TGTGCCAGCAAATCGGGGACAGCGTTAAAAGAGACCCAGTACTTC. Its translation: CASKSGTALKETQYF.

The chain employs TRBV6-5 and TRBJ2-1, with TRBD2 identical over 9 bases. The CDR3 has 16 residues. Germline V gene lookup returns CDR1 MNHEY and CDR2 SVGAGI. Trimming cost V 3 bases and J 2 bases; bases outside gene matches: 5. The DNA of the CDR3 is TGTGCCAGCAGTTATTTTATAGCGGGGGCCTACAATGAGCAGTTCTTC. Its protein is CASSYFIAGAYNEQFF.

This clone is deemed medium-sized. The chain couples TRBV6-1 to TRBJ1-3, with TRBD1 matching 9 bases. The germline V gene has CDR1 MNHNS and CDR2 SASEGT. V was pared by 1 base and J by 3 bases, with 4 bases of the junction left unmatched. The CDR3 is made up of 16 amino acids. The CDR3 DNA sequence: TGTGCCAGCAGTGAAGAAGAGGGACAGGGTGGAAACACCATATATTTT. It encodes CASSEEEGQGGNTIYF.

The chain has TRBV4-1 and TRBJ1-1; 8 bases align to TRBD1. J gave up 3 bases and V 4 bases, and 4 bases lay outside the gene matches. The CDR3 totals 14 residues. CDR1 and CDR2 from the germline V gene are MGHRA and YSYEKL. In nucleotides, the CDR3 is TGCGCCAGCAGCCCACAGGGGGGGGACACTGAAGCTTTCTTT. Protein: CASSPQGGDTEAFF.

This clone was recorded once. This chain uses TRBV10-2 with TRBJ2-3, with 10 bases aligning to TRBD2. Germline trimming cut 6 bases from V and 4 bases from J; bases unmatched to any gene: 19. This CDR3 has 19 residues. Per germline, CDR1 WSHSY and CDR2 SAAADI. Here the CDR3 reads CASSRGVEKTSGTSDTQYF. Here the CDR3 DNA reads TGCGCCAGCAGCCGGGGGGTCGAGAAAACTAGCGGGACCTCAGATACGCAGTATTTT.

The chain uses TRBV7-9 and TRBJ2-3, with D unresolved. The CDR3 loop spans 17 amino acids. Between the trimmed V and J ends, which lost 1 base and 0 bases, there was a span of 14 bases. Germline V CDR1 and CDR2: SEHNR, FQNEAQ (reference sequence). The CDR3 nucleotides are TGTGCCAGCAGCTTAGTTTATGAGTATCTTAGCACAGATACGCAGTATTTT. Translation gives CASSLVYEYLSTDTQYF. Full variable domain (missing parts from reference TRBV7-9 and TRBJ2-3): DTGVSQNPRHKITKRGQNVTFRCDPISEHNRLYWYRQTLGQGPEFLTYFQNEAQLEKSRLLSDRFSAERPKGSFSTLEIQRTEQGDSAMYLCASSLVYEYLSTDTQYFGPGTRLTVL.